The clone carrying this T cell receptor (beta chain) has at least ten counts. Its antigen is still unknown. This sample is drawn from a study of T cells in Graves' hyperthyroidism and ophthalmopathy. Study as a whole: Peripheral blood collection took place at initial diagnosis, before any treatment. Whole-study findings and limits: Median prediction lead before ophthalmopathy onset was 5 to 7.5 months with the model.

The germline V gene has CDR1 SEHNR and CDR2 FQNEAQ (reference sequence). This CDR3 has 14 residues. The V end lost 5 bases, the J end lost 5 bases, and 15 bases lay between the germline ends. The investigators amplified TCR beta CDR3 regions from RNA transcripts. Primed by the HTBI set, a first-round RT-PCR was run on the TCR CDR3. Using its own MiXCR run on the multiplex PCR reads, TCRdb lists one record per CDR3 protein. The data contain about 740,000 distinct CDR3 sequences, approximately 15% of them seen just once; the ten biggest clones take up about a tenth. Sequencing was performed on blood. The J gene is TRBJ2-5, the V gene TRBV7-9; possibly TRBD1 for D (5 bases). The TCR comes from a woman aged 18-29 years with Graves' hyperthyroidism. CDR3 in amino acids: CASSAHSSGETQYF. The CDR3 DNA reads as TGTGCCAGCAGCGCTCACTCATCAGGGGAGACCCAGTACTTC.